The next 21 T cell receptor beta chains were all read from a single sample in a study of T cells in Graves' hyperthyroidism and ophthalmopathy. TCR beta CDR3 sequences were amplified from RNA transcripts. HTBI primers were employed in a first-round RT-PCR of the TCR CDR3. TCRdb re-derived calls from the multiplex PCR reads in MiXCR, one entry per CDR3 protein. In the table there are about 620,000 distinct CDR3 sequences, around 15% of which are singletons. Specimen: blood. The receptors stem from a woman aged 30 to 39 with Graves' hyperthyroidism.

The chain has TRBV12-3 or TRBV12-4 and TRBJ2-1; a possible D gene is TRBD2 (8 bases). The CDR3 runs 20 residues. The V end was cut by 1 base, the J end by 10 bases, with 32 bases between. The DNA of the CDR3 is TGTGCCAGCAGTTTAGTCAAGGGGGCTTCCGGGACTAGATTGGGGAACGAGCAGTTCTTC. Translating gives CASSLVKGASGTRLGNEQFF.

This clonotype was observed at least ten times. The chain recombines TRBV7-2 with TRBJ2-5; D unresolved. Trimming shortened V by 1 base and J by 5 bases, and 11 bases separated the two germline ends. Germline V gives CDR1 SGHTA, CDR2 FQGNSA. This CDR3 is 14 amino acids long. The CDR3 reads CASSLGGFGETQYF. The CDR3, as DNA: TGTGCCAGCAGCTTAGGCGGTTTTGGGGAGACCCAGTACTTC.

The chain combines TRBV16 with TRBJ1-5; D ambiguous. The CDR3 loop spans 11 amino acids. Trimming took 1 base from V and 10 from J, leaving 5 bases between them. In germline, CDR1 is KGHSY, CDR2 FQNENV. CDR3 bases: TGTGCCAGCAGCCAATTGGGACCCCAGCATTTT. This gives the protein CASSQLGPQHF.

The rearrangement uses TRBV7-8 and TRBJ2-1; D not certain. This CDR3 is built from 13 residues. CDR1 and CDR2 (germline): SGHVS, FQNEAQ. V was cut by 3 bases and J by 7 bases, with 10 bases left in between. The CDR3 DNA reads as TGTGCCAGCAGCTTCGGGCATTTTAATGAGCAGTTCTTC. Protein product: CASSFGHFNEQFF.

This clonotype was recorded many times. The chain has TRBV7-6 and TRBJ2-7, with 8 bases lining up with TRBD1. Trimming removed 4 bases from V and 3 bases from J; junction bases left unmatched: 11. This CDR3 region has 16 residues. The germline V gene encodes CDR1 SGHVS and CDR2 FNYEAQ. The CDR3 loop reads CASSSSTGTGNYEQYF. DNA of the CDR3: TGTGCCAGCAGCTCGAGTACCGGGACAGGTAACTACGAGCAGTACTTC.

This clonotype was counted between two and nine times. The CDR3 spells CASSRTYESGANVLTF. The CDR3 DNA is TGTGCCAGCAGTCGAACGTACGAGTCTGGGGCCAACGTCCTGACTTTC. The chain recombines TRBV28 with TRBJ2-6; D call uncertain. The CDR3 totals 16 residues. CDR1 is MDHEN and CDR2 is SYDVKM in the germline V gene. V shed 5 bases and J shed 1 base, with 12 bases lying between them.

The CDR3 bases are TGTGCCAGCAGTTTATGGGAAGGGATGGCTTTCTTT. Translation gives CASSLWEGMAFF. The genes are TRBV28 and TRBJ1-1; D is undetermined. The CDR3 has 12 residues. The germline gives CDR1 MDHEN, CDR2 SYDVKM. Trimming took 0 bases from V and 11 from J, leaving 10 bases between them. The full variable domain, in which reference TRBV28 and TRBJ1-1 provide the parts outside the CDR3, is DVKVTQSSRYLVKRTGEKVFLECVQDMDHENMFWYRQDPGLGLRLIYFSYDVKMKEKGDIPEGYSVSREKKERFSLILESASTNQTSMYLCASSLWEGMAFFGQGTRLTVV.

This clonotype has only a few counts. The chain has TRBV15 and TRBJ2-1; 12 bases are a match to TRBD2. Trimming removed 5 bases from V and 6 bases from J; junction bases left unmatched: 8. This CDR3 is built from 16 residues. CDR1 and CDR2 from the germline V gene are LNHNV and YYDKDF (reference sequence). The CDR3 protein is CATSSQTSGSVNEQFF. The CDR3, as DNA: TGTGCCACCAGCTCCCAGACTAGCGGGAGTGTCAATGAGCAGTTCTTC.

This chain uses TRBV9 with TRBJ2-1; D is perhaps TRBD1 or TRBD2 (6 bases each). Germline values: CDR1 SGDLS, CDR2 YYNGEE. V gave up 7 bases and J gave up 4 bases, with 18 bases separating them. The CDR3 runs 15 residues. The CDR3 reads CASGERGTLYNEQFF. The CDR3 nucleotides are TGTGCCAGCGGAGAGAGGGGGACTCTTTACAATGAGCAGTTCTTC.

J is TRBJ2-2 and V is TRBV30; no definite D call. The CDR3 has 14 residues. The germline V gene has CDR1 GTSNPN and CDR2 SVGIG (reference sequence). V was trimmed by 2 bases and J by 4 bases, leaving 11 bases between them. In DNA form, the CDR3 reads TGTGCCTGGAGTTTTGGCACCTCCACCGGGGAGCTGTTTTTT. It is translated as CAWSFGTSTGELFF.

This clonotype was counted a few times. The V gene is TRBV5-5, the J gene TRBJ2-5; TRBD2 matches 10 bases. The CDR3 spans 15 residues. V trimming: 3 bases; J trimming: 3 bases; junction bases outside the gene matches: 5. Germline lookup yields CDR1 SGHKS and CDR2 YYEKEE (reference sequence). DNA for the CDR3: TGTGCCAGCAGCTCTAGCGGGAGCGGTGAAGAGACCCAGTACTTC. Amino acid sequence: CASSSSGSGEETQYF.

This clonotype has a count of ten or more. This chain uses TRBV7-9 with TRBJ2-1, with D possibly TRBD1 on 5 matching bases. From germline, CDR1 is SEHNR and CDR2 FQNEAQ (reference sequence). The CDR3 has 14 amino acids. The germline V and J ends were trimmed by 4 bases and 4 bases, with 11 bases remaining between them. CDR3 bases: TGTGCCAGCAGCTATACAGGAGATTACAATGAGCAGTTCTTC. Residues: CASSYTGDYNEQFF.

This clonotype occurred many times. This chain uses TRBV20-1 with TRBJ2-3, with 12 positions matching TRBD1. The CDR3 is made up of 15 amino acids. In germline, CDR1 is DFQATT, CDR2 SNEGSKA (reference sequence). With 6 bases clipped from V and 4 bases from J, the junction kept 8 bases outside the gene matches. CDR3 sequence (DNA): TGCAGTGCCAGCGGGGACAGGGGGCTGTCAGATACGCAGTATTTT. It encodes CSASGDRGLSDTQYF.

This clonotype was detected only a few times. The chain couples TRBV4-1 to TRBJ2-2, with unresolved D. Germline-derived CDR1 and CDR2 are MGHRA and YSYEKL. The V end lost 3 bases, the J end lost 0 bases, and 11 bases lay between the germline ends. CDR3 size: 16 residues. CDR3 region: CASSQVGFANTGELFF. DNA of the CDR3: TGCGCCAGCAGCCAGGTGGGGTTCGCGAACACCGGGGAGCTGTTTTTT.

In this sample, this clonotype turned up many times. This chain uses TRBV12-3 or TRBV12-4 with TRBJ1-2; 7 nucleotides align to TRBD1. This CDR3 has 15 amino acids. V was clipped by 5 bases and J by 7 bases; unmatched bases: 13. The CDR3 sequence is CASSVRGDSVGGYTF. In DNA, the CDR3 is TGTGCCAGCAGTGTGCGGGGGGACAGCGTGGGTGGCTACACCTTC.

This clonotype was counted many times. This CDR3 is CASSSGTNYGYTF. CDR3 bases: TGTGCCAGCAGTTCCGGAACTAACTATGGCTACACCTTC. The gene calls are TRBV27 and TRBJ1-2; no firm D call. Trimming removed 4 bases at V and 0 bases at J, with 6 bases between. The CDR3 runs 13 residues. Germline CDR1 is MNHEY and CDR2 is SMNVEV (reference sequence).

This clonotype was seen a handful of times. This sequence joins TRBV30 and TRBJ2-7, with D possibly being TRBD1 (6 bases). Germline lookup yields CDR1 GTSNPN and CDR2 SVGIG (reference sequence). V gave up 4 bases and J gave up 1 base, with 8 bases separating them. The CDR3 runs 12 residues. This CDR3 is CAWKGVSYEQYF. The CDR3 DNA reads TGTGCCTGGAAGGGGGTTTCCTACGAGCAGTACTTC.

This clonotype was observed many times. The CDR3 loop is CASRKRSGLRGLRYGYTF. The CDR3 DNA sequence: TGTGCCAGCAGAAAAAGGTCGGGCCTTAGGGGGCTACGGTATGGCTACACCTTC. The V and J genes are TRBV27 and TRBJ1-2; 7 bases match TRBD1. Germline CDR1 and CDR2: MNHEY and SMNVEV (reference sequence). The V segment lost 6 bases and the J segment 5 bases; nucleotides outside the gene matches: 21. The CDR3 runs to 18 residues.

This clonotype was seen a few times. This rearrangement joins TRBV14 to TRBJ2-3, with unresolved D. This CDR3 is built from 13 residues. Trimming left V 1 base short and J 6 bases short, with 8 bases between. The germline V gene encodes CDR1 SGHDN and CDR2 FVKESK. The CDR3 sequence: CASSQARLDTQYF. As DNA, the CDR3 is TGTGCCAGCAGCCAAGCCCGTCTGGATACGCAGTATTTT.

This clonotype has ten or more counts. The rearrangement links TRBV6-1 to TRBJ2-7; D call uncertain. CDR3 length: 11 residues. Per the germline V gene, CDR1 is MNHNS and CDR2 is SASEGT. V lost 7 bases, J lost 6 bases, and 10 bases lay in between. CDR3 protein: CASNVGLEQYF. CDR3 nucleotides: TGTGCCAGCAATGTGGGCCTCGAGCAGTACTTC.

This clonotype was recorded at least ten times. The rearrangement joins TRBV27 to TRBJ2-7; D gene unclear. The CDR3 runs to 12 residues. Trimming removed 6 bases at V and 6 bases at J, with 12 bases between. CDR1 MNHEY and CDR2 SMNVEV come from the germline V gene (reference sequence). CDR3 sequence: CASSSHPFEQYF. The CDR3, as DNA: TGTGCCAGCAGCTCCCATCCCTTCGAGCAGTACTTC.